This TCR beta chain was observed in a study of T cell changes during pregnancy in multiple sclerosis. The V end lost 4 bases, the J end lost 7 bases, and 12 bases lay between the germline ends. Germline V gives CDR1 SGHRS, CDR2 YFSETQ. CDR3 length equals 13 residues. The method was immunoSEQ multiplex PCR; TCRdb's version includes in-frame clones alone and lacks a portion of them. The top ten hold around 1.9% of the sample, which has tens of thousands of clones, 93% seen once. The sequences come from peripheral blood, collected in the second trimester of pregnancy. The source of this sequence is a female donor with multiple sclerosis, enrolled in a pregnancy study. This chain links TRBV5-1 with TRBJ2-1, with no clear D. The CDR3 sequence is CASSAGAPNEQFF. Written as DNA, the CDR3 is TGCGCCAGCAGCGCCGGAGCCCCGAATGAGCAGTTCTTC.